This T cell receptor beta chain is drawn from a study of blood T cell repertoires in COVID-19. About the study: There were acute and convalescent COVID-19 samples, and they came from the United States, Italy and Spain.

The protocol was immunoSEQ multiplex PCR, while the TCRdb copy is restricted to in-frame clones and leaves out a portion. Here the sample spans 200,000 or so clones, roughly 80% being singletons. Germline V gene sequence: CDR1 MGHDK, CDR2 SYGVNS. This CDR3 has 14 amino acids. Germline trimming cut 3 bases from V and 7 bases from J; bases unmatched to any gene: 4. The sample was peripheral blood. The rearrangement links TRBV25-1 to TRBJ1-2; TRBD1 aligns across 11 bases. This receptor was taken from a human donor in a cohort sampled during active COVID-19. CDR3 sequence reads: CASSDGQGAGGYTF. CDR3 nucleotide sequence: TGTGCCAGCAGTGATGGACAGGGGGCAGGTGGCTACACCTTC.